The text below deals with one TCR beta chain. The antigen remains unidentified. Separation from the roughly 670-subject first cohort characterized the 120-subject validation cohort, to which the donors belonged. With V trimmed by 1 base and J by 4 bases, 7 bases remained unmatched. The germline gives CDR1 SGHAT, CDR2 FQNNGV. The CDR3 is 16 residues long. This entry is derived from a study of cytomegalovirus exposure and HLA in healthy donors. General observations from the study: The study listed under 200 cytomegalovirus-associated TCR beta chains.

TCRdb keeps only in-frame clones here, not all; method: immunoSEQ multiplex PCR. The sample lists tens of thousands of clones; over 85% were seen once. The sample consisted of PBMCs. The TCR originated in a woman between 25 and 40 years old in good health and CMV-seronegative. The gene calls are TRBV11-2 and TRBJ2-1, with TRBD1 matching over 7 bases. The CDR3 is CASSLGQGVGYNEQFF. The CDR3 DNA is TGTGCCAGCAGCTTAGGTCAGGGGGTGGGATACAATGAGCAGTTCTTC. The whole variable domain, remainder taken from reference TRBV11-2 and TRBJ2-1, is EAGVAQSPRYKIIEKRQSVAFWCNPISGHATLYWYQQILGQGPKLLIQFQNNGVVDDSQLPKDRFSAERLKGVDSTLKIQPAKLEDSAVYLCASSLGQGVGYNEQFFGPGTRLTVL.